This TCR beta chain was sequenced for a study of T cell responses to AZD1222 COVID-19 vaccine. Across the study: Whether given at about 4 or about 12 weeks, second doses were pooled.

Concerning this clone: Its target is unknown.

Study results and caveats: Repertoires were obtained only post-peak T cell response. There were vaccine-associated CD4 TCRs across spike, dominant at 160-218 and 743-854.

Assay: immunoSEQ multiplex PCR; the TCRdb copy retains only in-frame clones and omits some. The table records 65,000 to 70,000 clones, over 60% of them present only once. V shed 1 base and J shed 8 bases, with 6 bases lying between them. The germline CDR1 and CDR2 sequences are MNHEY and SVGEGT. The CDR3 runs to 12 residues. Sequenced here: peripheral blood, sampled on day 0 of AZD1222 vaccination. This receptor was taken from an adult in good health. The chain employs TRBV6-2 or TRBV6-3 and TRBJ1-5; no definite D call. The CDR3 region has the DNA TGTGCCAGCAGTTACTTCGCGGAGCCCCAGCATTTT. Its translation: CASSYFAEPQHF.